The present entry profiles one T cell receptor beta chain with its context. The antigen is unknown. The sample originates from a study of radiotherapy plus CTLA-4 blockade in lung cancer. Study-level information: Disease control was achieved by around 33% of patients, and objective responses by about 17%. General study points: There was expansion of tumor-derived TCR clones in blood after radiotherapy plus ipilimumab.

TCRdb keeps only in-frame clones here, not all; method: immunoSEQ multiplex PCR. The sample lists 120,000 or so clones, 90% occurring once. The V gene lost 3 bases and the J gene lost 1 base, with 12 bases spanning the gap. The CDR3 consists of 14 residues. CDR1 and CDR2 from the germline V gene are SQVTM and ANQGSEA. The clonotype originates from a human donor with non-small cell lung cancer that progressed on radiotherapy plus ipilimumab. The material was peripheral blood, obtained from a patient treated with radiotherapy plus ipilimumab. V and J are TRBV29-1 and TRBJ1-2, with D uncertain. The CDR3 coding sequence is TGCAGCGTTGATAGTAACAGAAATAACTATGGCTACACCTTC. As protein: CSVDSNRNNYGYTF.